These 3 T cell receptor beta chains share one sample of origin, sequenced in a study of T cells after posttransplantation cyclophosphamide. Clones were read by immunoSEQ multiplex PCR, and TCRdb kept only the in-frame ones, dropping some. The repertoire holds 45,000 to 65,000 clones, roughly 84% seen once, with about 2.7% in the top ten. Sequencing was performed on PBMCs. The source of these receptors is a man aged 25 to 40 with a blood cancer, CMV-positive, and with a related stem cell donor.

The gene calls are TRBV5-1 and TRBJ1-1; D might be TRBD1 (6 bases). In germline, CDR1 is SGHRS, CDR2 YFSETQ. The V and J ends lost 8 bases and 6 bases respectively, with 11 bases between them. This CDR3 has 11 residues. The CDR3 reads CASSGDSEAFF. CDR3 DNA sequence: TGCGCCAGTTCAGGGGATTCTGAAGCTTTCTTT. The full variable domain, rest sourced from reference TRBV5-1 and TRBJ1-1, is KAGVTQTPRYLIKTRGQQVTLSCSPISGHRSVSWYQQTPGQGLQFLFEYFSETQRNKGNFPGRFSGRQFSNSRSEMNVSTLELGDSALYLCASSGDSEAFFGQGTRLTVV.

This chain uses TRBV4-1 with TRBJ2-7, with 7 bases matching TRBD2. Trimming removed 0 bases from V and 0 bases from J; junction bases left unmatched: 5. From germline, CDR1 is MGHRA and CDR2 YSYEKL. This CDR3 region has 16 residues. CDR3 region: CASSQDQGGSSYEQYF. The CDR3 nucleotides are TGCGCCAGCAGCCAAGATCAGGGCGGGAGCTCCTACGAGCAGTACTTC.

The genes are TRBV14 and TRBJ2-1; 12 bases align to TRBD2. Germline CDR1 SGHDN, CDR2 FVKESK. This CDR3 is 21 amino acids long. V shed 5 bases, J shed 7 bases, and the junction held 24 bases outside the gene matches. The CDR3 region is CASSYFQSPRNPSGRGNEQFF. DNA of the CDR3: TGTGCCAGCAGCTACTTTCAATCCCCCCGAAATCCTAGCGGGAGGGGGAATGAGCAGTTCTTC.